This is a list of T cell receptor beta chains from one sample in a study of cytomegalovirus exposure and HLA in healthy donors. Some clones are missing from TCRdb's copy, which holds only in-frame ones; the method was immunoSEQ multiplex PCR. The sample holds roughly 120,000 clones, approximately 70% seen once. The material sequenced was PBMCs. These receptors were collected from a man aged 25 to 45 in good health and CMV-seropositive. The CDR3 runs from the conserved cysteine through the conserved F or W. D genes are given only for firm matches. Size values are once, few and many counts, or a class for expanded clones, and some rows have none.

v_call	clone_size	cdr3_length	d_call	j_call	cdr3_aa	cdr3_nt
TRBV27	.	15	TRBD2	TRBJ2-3	CASSPKRGVTDTQYF	TGTGCCAGCAGTCCAAAGCGGGGGGTAACAGATACGCAGTATTTT
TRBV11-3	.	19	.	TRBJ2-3	CASSLDLGAEISSTDTQYF	TGTGCCAGCAGCTTAGATTTGGGGGCTGAGATTTCTAGCACAGATACGCAGTATTTT
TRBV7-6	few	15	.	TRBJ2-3	CASSLPGRGTDTQYF	TGTGCCAGCAGCCTACCCGGGAGAGGGACAGATACGCAGTATTTT
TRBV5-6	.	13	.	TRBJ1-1	CASSSTGNTEAFF	TGTGCCAGCAGCTCCACAGGGAACACTGAAGCTTTCTTT
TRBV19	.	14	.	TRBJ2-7	CASSNGQGSYEQYF	TGTGCCAGTAGTAACGGCCAGGGATCCTACGAGCAGTACTTC
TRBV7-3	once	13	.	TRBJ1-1	CASSLGGEMEAFF	TGTGCCAGCAGCTTGGGAGGCGAGATGGAGGCTTTCTTT
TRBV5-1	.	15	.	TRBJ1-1	CASSLGPREYDEAFF	TGCGCCAGCAGCTTGGGGCCCAGGGAATACGATGAAGCTTTCTTT
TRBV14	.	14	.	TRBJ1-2	CASSQAGTLDGYTF	TGTGCCAGCAGCCAAGCGGGGACATTGGATGGCTACACCTTC
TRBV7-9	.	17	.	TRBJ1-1	CASSLTTAGVVNTEAFF	TGTGCCAGCAGCTTAACAACGGCAGGGGTCGTGAACACTGAAGCTTTCTTT
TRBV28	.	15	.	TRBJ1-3	CASSARGGTGNTIYF	TGTGCCAGCAGTGCGCGGGGGGGTACTGGAAACACCATATATTTT
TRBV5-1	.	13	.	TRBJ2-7	CASSFARNYEQYF	TGCGCCAGCAGCTTCGCGAGGAACTACGAGCAGTACTTC
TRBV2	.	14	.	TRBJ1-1	CASSEALGATEAFF	TGTGCCAGCAGTGAAGCGCTGGGGGCCACTGAAGCTTTCTTT
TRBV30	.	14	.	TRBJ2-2	CAWSVRASTGELFF	TGTGCCTGGAGTGTGCGGGCAAGCACCGGGGAGCTGTTTTTT
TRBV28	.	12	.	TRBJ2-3	CASSSGQDTQYF	TGTGCCAGCAGTTCTGGCCAGGATACGCAGTATTTT
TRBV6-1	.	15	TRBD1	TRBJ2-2	CASSRTGGATGELFF	TGTGCCAGCAGTAGGACAGGGGGGGCCACCGGGGAGCTGTTTTTT
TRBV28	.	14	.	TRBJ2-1	CASHPTAGKREQFF	TGTGCCAGCCACCCAACCGCCGGGAAGCGGGAGCAGTTCTTC
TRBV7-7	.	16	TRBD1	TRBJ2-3	CASSLGRTGIGDTQYF	TGTGCTAGCAGCTTAGGACGGACAGGGATAGGGGATACGCAGTATTTT
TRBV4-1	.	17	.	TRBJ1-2	CASSPAAVGTLAYGYTF	TGCGCCAGCAGCCCGGCGGCAGTGGGGACTTTGGCTTATGGCTACACCTTC
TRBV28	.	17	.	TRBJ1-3	CASSQAAGARTGNTIYF	TGTGCCAGCAGTCAGGCAGCAGGGGCTAGGACTGGAAACACCATATATTTT
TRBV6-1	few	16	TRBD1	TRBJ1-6	CASSDQDRAYNSPLHF	TGTGCCAGCAGTGACCAGGACAGGGCTTATAATTCACCCCTCCACTTT
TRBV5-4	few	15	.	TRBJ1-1	CASSFTGFGTVEAFF	TGTGCCAGCAGCTTCACGGGATTTGGGACTGTAGAAGCTTTCTTT
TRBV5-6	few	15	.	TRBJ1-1	CASSLVGGLNTEAFF	TGTGCCAGCAGCTTGGTCGGCGGACTCAACACTGAAGCTTTCTTT
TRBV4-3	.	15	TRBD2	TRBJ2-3	CASSQGTSLSDTQYF	TGCGCCAGCAGCCAAGGGACTAGCCTCTCAGATACGCAGTATTTT
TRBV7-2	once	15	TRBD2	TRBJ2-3	CASSLAISGRDTQYF	TGTGCCAGCAGCTTAGCGATCAGCGGGAGGGATACGCAGTATTTT
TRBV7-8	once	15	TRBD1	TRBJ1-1	CASSRGQGAGTEAFF	TGTGCCAGCAGCCGAGGACAGGGGGCTGGCACTGAAGCTTTCTTT